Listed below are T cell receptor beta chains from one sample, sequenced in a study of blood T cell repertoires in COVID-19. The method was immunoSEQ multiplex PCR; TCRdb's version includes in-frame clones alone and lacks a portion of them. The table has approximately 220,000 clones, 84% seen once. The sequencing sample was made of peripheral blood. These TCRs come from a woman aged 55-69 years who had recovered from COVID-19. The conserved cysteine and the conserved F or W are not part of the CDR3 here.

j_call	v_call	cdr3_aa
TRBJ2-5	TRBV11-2	ASSFVKETQY
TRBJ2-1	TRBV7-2	ASSSSGGPSYNEQF
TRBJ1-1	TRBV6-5	ASSSNRDTEAF
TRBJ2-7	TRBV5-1	ASGPLAGGPVYEQY
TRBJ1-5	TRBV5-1	ASSLGPLNQPQH
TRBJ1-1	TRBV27	ASSYGTGSTEAF
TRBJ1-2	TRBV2	ASSSRTGYGYT
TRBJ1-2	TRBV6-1	ASSEIDRGSGGYT
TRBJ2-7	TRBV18	ASSGRQGPLEQY
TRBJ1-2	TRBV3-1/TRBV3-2	ASSQGSGADYGYT
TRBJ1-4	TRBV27	ASSPFSAANEKLF
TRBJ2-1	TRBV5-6	ASSWTASGPYNEQF
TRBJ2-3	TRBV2	ASSEEHSTDTQY
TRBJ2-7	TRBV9	ASRATGGADEQY
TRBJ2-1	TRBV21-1	ASSLPGPKGNNEQF
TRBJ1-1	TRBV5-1	ASSLPRQGMNTEAF
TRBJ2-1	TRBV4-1	ASSQSTRGARDNEQF
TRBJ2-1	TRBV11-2	ASSFQGVNEQF
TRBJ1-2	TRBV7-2	ASSSRDSGGYT
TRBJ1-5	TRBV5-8	ASSLDTGGLQPQH
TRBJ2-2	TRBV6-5	AGRQVANTGELF
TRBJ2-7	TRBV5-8	ASSQDRDRAH
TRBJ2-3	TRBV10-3	AISEPGQVGRDTQY
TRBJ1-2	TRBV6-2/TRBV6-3	ASSFDGNYGYT
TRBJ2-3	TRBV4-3	ASSQASGGPSDTQY
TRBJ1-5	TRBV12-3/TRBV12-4	ASSTRSRPQH
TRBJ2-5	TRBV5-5	ASSPVRGVQETQY
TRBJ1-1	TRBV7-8	ASSLDRVDTEAF
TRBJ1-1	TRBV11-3	ASSRGTANTEAF
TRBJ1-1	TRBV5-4	ASGPDRVSEAF
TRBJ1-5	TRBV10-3	ATRTDQPQH
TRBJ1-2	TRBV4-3	ASSQDLTAANYGYT
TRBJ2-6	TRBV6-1	ASSAQGAAGANVLT
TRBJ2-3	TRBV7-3	ASSSAGSTDTQY
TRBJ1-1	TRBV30	AWRRQGSLPEAF
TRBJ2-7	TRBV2	ASSSGTSGVGLQY
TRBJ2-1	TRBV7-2	ASSLLVERGALGEQF